This is a list of T cell receptor beta chains from one sample in a study of blood T cell repertoires in COVID-19. This table comes from immunoSEQ multiplex PCR, and its TCRdb copy is limited to in-frame clones, with some not included. The top ten hold 8.1% of the sample, which has 150,000 or so clones, 79% seen once. What was sequenced was peripheral blood. These receptors were taken from an older woman with COVID-19, enrolled during active disease. The CDR3 runs from the conserved cysteine through the conserved F or W. D genes are given only for firm matches. Expanded clones get a size class; other rows say once, few or many, or leave the size out.

V	size	D	length	J	CDR3	DNA
TRBV7-3	-	TRBD2	18	TRBJ2-3	CASSLSPLGSGSADTQYF	TGTGCCAGCAGCTTATCCCCCCTTGGCAGCGGGAGCGCAGATACGCAGTATTTT
TRBV18	-	TRBD2	17	TRBJ2-7	CASSPPSGLAGTYEQYF	TGTGCCAGCTCACCGCCCTCCGGGCTAGCGGGTACCTACGAGCAGTACTTC
TRBV10-2	few	TRBD2	17	TRBJ2-3	CASSDSRSGRATDTQYF	TGCGCCAGCAGCGACAGCAGAAGCGGGAGGGCCACAGATACGCAGTATTTT
TRBV28	-	TRBD2	15	TRBJ2-3	CASSPSGSYTDTQYF	TGTGCCAGCAGTCCTAGCGGGAGTTACACAGATACGCAGTATTTT
TRBV7-9	once	-	16	TRBJ1-2	CASSGRGGMRPDGYTF	TGTGCCAGCAGCGGCAGAGGGGGAATGCGCCCCGATGGCTACACCTTC
TRBV7-2	-	TRBD2	14	TRBJ2-7	CASSLAGGPDEQYF	TGTGCCAGCAGCTTAGCGGGAGGGCCCGACGAGCAGTACTTC
TRBV19	-	TRBD1	14	TRBJ2-7	CASSPRDRIYEQYF	TGTGCCAGTAGTCCCCGGGACAGAATCTACGAGCAGTACTTC
TRBV11-3	-	-	14	TRBJ2-1	CASSASGVSNEQFF	TGTGCCAGCAGCGCGTCAGGGGTGAGCAATGAGCAGTTCTTC
TRBV15	-	-	13	TRBJ1-2	CATSPGIEYGYTF	TGTGCCACCAGTCCGGGTATCGAGTATGGCTACACCTTC
TRBV9	-	TRBD1	13	TRBJ1-2	CASSVRTGDGYTF	TGTGCCAGCAGCGTACGGACAGGGGACGGCTACACCTTC
TRBV2	-	-	13	TRBJ1-4	CARRGGTNEKLFF	TGTGCCAGACGAGGGGGAACTAATGAAAAACTGTTTTTT
TRBV11-2	-	-	14	TRBJ1-1	CASSPVLGGTEAFF	TGTGCCAGCAGCCCAGTCTTGGGGGGCACTGAAGCTTTCTTT
TRBV6-6	-	TRBD1	15	TRBJ1-1	CASSYSRDRGTEAFF	TGTGCCAGCAGTTACTCCCGGGACAGGGGGACTGAAGCTTTCTTT
TRBV28	-	-	12	TRBJ1-6	CASTQGSRGLHF	TGTGCCAGCACTCAGGGGTCCCGGGGCCTCCACTTT
TRBV2	-	-	15	TRBJ2-2	CASSLDGVFGGELFF	TGTGCCAGCAGCCTCGACGGGGTATTTGGCGGGGAGCTGTTTTTT
TRBV6-6	-	TRBD1	15	TRBJ1-5	CASSAGGRGRQPQHF	TGTGCCAGCAGTGCCGGGGGCAGGGGGCGGCAGCCCCAGCATTTT
TRBV4-1	-	-	17	TRBJ1-4	CASSHPPPRQLNEKLFF	TGCGCCAGCAGCCACCCACCTCCTCGACAGCTTAATGAAAAACTGTTTTTT
TRBV11-2	-	TRBD2	15	TRBJ2-1	CASSLGTSAYNEQFF	TGTGCCAGCAGTTTAGGGACTAGCGCCTACAATGAGCAGTTCTTC
TRBV29-1	few	TRBD2	13	TRBJ2-7	CSARTSASYEQYF	TGCAGCGCGCGGACTAGCGCCTCCTACGAGCAGTACTTC
TRBV4-1	-	TRBD2	16	TRBJ2-2	CASSLRLAGATGELFF	TGCGCCAGCAGCCTTCGACTAGCGGGAGCCACCGGGGAGCTGTTTTTT
TRBV19	-	-	15	TRBJ2-1	CASSAGGHSYNEQFF	TGTGCCAGTAGTGCAGGGGGGCACTCCTACAATGAGCAGTTCTTC
TRBV27	few	TRBD2	15	TRBJ2-1	CASTPWGRAHNEQFF	TGTGCCAGCACCCCTTGGGGGAGGGCTCACAATGAGCAGTTCTTC
TRBV4-2	few	-	15	TRBJ2-1	CASSQLSAGRTEQFF	TGTGCCAGCAGCCAACTTTCGGCAGGGAGGACCGAGCAGTTCTTC
TRBV28	-	-	16	TRBJ1-2	CASSLDNRAGSSGYTF	TGTGCCAGCAGTTTAGATAACAGGGCGGGTTCGAGTGGCTACACCTTC
TRBV6-5	once	-	14	TRBJ2-1	CASRLADSYNEQFF	TGTGCCAGCAGGCTAGCTGATTCCTACAATGAGCAGTTCTTC
TRBV5-1	-	TRBD1	18	TRBJ2-1	CASSLMPQGAGSYNEQFF	TGCGCCAGCAGCTTGATGCCCCAGGGGGCAGGCTCCTACAATGAGCAGTTCTTC
TRBV6-5	-	-	15	TRBJ2-7	CASSDWAGSSYEQYF	TGTGCCAGCAGCGATTGGGCGGGGAGCTCCTACGAGCAGTACTTC
TRBV5-1	-	TRBD1	14	TRBJ1-2	CASSFRQGDYGYTF	TGCGCCAGCAGTTTCCGACAGGGTGACTATGGCTACACCTTC
TRBV7-2	-	-	14	TRBJ2-7	CASSLVAGSYEQYF	TGTGCCAGCAGCTTAGTAGCTGGCTCCTACGAGCAGTACTTC
TRBV6-5	-	TRBD2	14	TRBJ2-7	CASRLAGGNYEQYF	TGTGCCAGCAGGTTAGCGGGAGGGAACTACGAGCAGTACTTC
TRBV5-4	few	TRBD1	15	TRBJ2-4	CASSSGQLAKNIQYF	TGTGCCAGCAGCTCGGGACAGCTAGCCAAAAACATTCAGTACTTC
TRBV23-1	-	TRBD1	16	TRBJ2-3	CASSGGQGADSDTQYF	TGCGCCAGCAGCGGCGGACAGGGTGCGGATTCAGATACGCAGTATTTT
TRBV6-1	-	TRBD1	14	TRBJ1-4	CASSEGTGNEKLFF	TGTGCCAGCAGTGAGGGGACAGGGAATGAAAAACTGTTTTTT
TRBV5-5	-	-	14	TRBJ2-5	CASRSTRSQETQYF	TGTGCCAGCAGATCGACTAGGTCACAAGAGACCCAGTACTTC
TRBV9	-	TRBD2	17	TRBJ2-3	CASSVSLAGGSTDTQYF	TGTGCCAGCAGCGTAAGTCTAGCGGGAGGGAGCACAGATACGCAGTATTTT
TRBV13	once	TRBD1	16	TRBJ1-3	CASSLSLDRAGNTIYF	TGTGCCAGCAGCTTATCCCTTGACAGGGCTGGAAACACCATATATTTT
TRBV5-1	-	TRBD2	15	TRBJ2-3	CASSLGTTLSDTQYF	TGCGCCAGCAGCCTCGGGACTACGTTGAGTGATACGCAGTATTTT
TRBV6-6	-	-	16	TRBJ2-7	CASSSSQGRVLYEQYF	TGTGCCAGCAGTTCCTCGCAGGGTAGGGTCCTCTACGAGCAGTACTTC
TRBV6-5	-	TRBD2	14	TRBJ2-5	CAIQASGGIETQYF	TGTGCCATCCAGGCCAGCGGGGGGATCGAGACCCAGTACTTC
TRBV6-2/TRBV6-3	-	-	16	TRBJ1-6	CASSYQWRGSNSPLHF	TGTGCCAGCAGTTACCAGTGGCGGGGGAGTAATTCACCCCTCCACTTT
TRBV3-1/TRBV3-2	-	TRBD1	12	TRBJ2-7	CASSHTGTGVYF	TGTGCCAGCAGCCATACCGGGACAGGGGTTTACTTC
TRBV24-1	-	TRBD2	16	TRBJ2-1	CATSVSLAGVYNEQFF	TGTGCCACCAGTGTTAGCCTAGCGGGAGTATACAATGAGCAGTTCTTC
TRBV18	-	-	16	TRBJ1-3	CASSPEGQSSGNTIYF	TGTGCCAGCTCACCAGAGGGACAAAGCTCTGGAAACACCATATATTTT
TRBV5-6	-	TRBD1	13	TRBJ1-2	CASSVDRARGYTF	TGTGCCAGCAGCGTGGACAGGGCCAGGGGCTACACCTTC
TRBV30	-	TRBD2	14	TRBJ2-2	CAWSLAEPTGELFF	TGTGCCTGGAGCCTAGCGGAGCCCACCGGGGAGCTGTTTTTT
TRBV28	-	TRBD2	18	TRBJ2-7	CASSSSPRRLAGVYEQYF	TGTGCCAGCAGTTCCTCCCCTAGGCGACTAGCGGGAGTCTACGAGCAGTACTTC